This is a list of T cell receptor beta chains from one sample in a study of T cell repertoires in aging, cancer and after chemotherapy. TCRdb reprocessed the multiplex PCR reads with MiXCR, giving one entry per CDR3 protein. In the table there are about 3,000 distinct CDR3 sequences, 25% of which are singletons. Sequencing input: blood. These receptors originate from a human donor with a solid tumor. CDR3s include the opening cysteine and the closing phenylalanine or tryptophan. The D gene is left open where the match is weak. Part of the rows lack a size; the others show once, few, many or a class for expanded clones.

clone_size d_call j_call v_call cdr3_nt cdr3_aa
medium-sized . TRBJ1-4 TRBV15 TGTGCCACCAGCAGAGAAATATGGTCGGCTAATGAAAAACTGTTTTTT CATSREIWSANEKLFF
few . TRBJ2-3 TRBV10-3 TGTGCCATCAGTGAAGGTCCTTCCCGTAGCACAGATACGCAGTATTTT CAISEGPSRSTDTQYF
. . TRBJ2-4 TRBV20-1 TGCAGTGCGAGAGCGGACAGAGGCATTCAGTACTTC CSARADRGIQYF
. . TRBJ1-1 TRBV14 TGTGCCAGCAGCCAACGAAGGATGGGGGAGAGCATAATGAACACTGAAGCTTTCTTT CASSQRRMGESIMNTEAFF
. . TRBJ1-2 TRBV20-1 TGCAGTGCTTCTTGCTACACCTTC CSASCYTF
. . TRBJ2-7 TRBV27 TGTGCCAGCAGTTTAGGGTGGCAGAGCTCCTACGAGCAGTACTTC CASSLGWQSSYEQYF
few TRBD1 TRBJ1-4 TRBV5-6 TGTGCCAGCAGCTTCGCCGGGACAGGGGGGGAAAAACTGTTTTTT CASSFAGTGGEKLFF
. . TRBJ1-4 TRBV5-4 TGTGCCAGCGGAATACAGGGACCGGGTGAAAAACTGTTTTTT CASGIQGPGEKLFF
. . TRBJ2-3 TRBV7-9 TGTGCCAGCAGCTTAGAGGCGCGGCGCACAGATACGCAGTATTTT CASSLEARRTDTQYF
medium-sized TRBD1 TRBJ2-3 TRBV5-4 TGTGCCAGCAGATACAGGGGTACGCAGTATTTT CASRYRGTQYF
. . TRBJ2-7 TRBV5-1 TGCGCCAGCAGCTCGGATTTCGACAAGGGATCCTACGAGCAGTACTTC CASSSDFDKGSYEQYF
once . TRBJ1-2 TRBV29-1 TGCAGCGTTGACCAGGACACACCTAACTATGGCTACACCTTC CSVDQDTPNYGYTF
few . TRBJ2-1 TRBV7-2 TGTGCCAGCAGCTTAGTCGTTCGACGGGATGAGCAGTTCTTC CASSLVVRRDEQFF
medium-sized . TRBJ2-7 TRBV11-1 TGTGCCAGCAGCCTCCTCCGGACAGCCAGCTACGAGCAGTACTTC CASSLLRTASYEQYF
medium-sized TRBD2 TRBJ2-1 TRBV6-1 TGTGCCAGTCGGACTAGCGGGGGACATGAGCAGTTCTTC CASRTSGGHEQFF
. TRBD2 TRBJ2-5 TRBV20-1 TGCAGTGCTAGGGGAGCGGGGGGGCTAGAGACCCAGTACTTC CSARGAGGLETQYF
few . TRBJ1-4 TRBV5-1 TGCGCCAGCAGCTCCGACCCGGGGGAAAGTGAAAAACTGTTTTTT CASSSDPGESEKLFF
. TRBD1 TRBJ2-7 TRBV6-5 TGTGCCAGCAGGCAGACAGGGGGAGTCTCCGAGCAGTACTTC CASRQTGGVSEQYF
large . TRBJ2-7 TRBV10-3 TGTGCCATCAGTGAGGTAGGGCAGGGGATCTACGAGCAGTACTTC CAISEVGQGIYEQYF
few . TRBJ2-7 TRBV6-5 TGTGCCAGCAGTTACTCCCAGGGGTTCCTCCGAGAGCAGTACTTC CASSYSQGFLREQYF
medium-sized . TRBJ2-7 TRBV11-3 TGTGCCAGCAGCTTAGGGATATCCGAGCAGTACTTC CASSLGISEQYF
medium-sized . TRBJ1-6 TRBV6-5 TGTGCCAGCTCACCACCGTCCGGGACGAATAATTCACCCCTCCACTTT CASSPPSGTNNSPLHF
medium-sized . TRBJ2-6 TRBV27 TGTGCCAGCAGTTTCGAGGACCGGATCTCTCCCAGGAGCTTTGGGGCCAACGTCCTGACTTTC CASSFEDRISPRSFGANVLTF
. TRBD1 TRBJ2-7 TRBV6-5 TGTGCCAGCAGGGCCCAGACAGGGTTAAGTGGGGAGCAGTACTTC CASRAQTGLSGEQYF
. TRBD2 TRBJ2-3 TRBV11-2 TGTGCCAGCAGGCCAGTGGGACTAGCGGGGGGCACAGATACGCAGTATTTT CASRPVGLAGGTDTQYF
few . TRBJ2-7 TRBV6-5 TGTGCCAGCAGTCCTACTAGAGGGCCAGTCTACGAGCAGTACTTC CASSPTRGPVYEQYF
. TRBD1 TRBJ2-5 TRBV29-1 TGCAGCGTTGGAGGAGACAGGGGCCGTTCAGAGACCCAGTACTTC CSVGGDRGRSETQYF
medium-sized . TRBJ2-5 TRBV20-1 TGCAGTGCTAGGGACGGCGGTGGGGAGACCCAGTACTTC CSARDGGGETQYF
medium-sized . TRBJ2-1 TRBV6-5 TGTGCCAGCAGTTACGGCAGGGGGCAGTTCTTC CASSYGRGQFF
few . TRBJ1-6 TRBV5-6 TGTGCCAGCAGCTTGGTCCCCACGAGCTCCTATAATTCACCCCTCCACTTT CASSLVPTSSYNSPLHF
. . TRBJ2-1 TRBV28 TGTGCCAGCAGCGTCGGGAGCTCCTACAATGAGCAGTTCTTC CASSVGSSYNEQFF
medium-sized TRBD1 TRBJ1-4 TRBV15 TGTGCCACCAGCAGGGGGGGACAGGGGGAGGAAAAACTGTTTTTT CATSRGGQGEEKLFF
few TRBD1 TRBJ1-1 TRBV5-1 TGCGCCAGCAGGTCGGACAGGGAGGAAGCTTTCTTT CASRSDREEAFF
. . TRBJ2-3 TRBV5-1 TGCGCCAGCAGCTCACGACGCCCGGGACTTCTCAGCACAGATACGCAGTATTTT CASSSRRPGLLSTDTQYF
. TRBD1 TRBJ1-1 TRBV27 TGTGCCAGCAGTTTATTAGGGACAGGGGACCCTGAAGCTTTCTTT CASSLLGTGDPEAFF
few . TRBJ1-3 TRBV6-5 TGTGCCAGCAGTTACTCACGGGGGGCAACTGGAAACACCATATATTTT CASSYSRGATGNTIYF
. TRBD1 TRBJ2-3 TRBV6-2/TRBV6-3 TGTGCCAGCAGTTCGACAGGGGGATCAGATACGCAGTATTTT CASSSTGGSDTQYF
medium-sized . TRBJ2-3 TRBV5-6 TGTGCCAGCAGCTTGCGGGACTTGGGGGGTACAGATACGCAGTATTTT CASSLRDLGGTDTQYF
large . TRBJ2-3 TRBV11-3 TGTGCCAGCAGCTTTGGGTGGTCGGAAGATACGCAGTATTTT CASSFGWSEDTQYF
few TRBD2 TRBJ2-6 TRBV7-9 TGTGCCAGCAGCCTAGGGGGGCTAGCGGGAGGTTCTGGGGCCAACGTCCTGACTTTC CASSLGGLAGGSGANVLTF
. . TRBJ2-5 TRBV12-3/TRBV12-4 TGTGCCAGCAGTTCCTCGGAGGGGGCGGGAGAGACCCAGTACTTC CASSSSEGAGETQYF
. . TRBJ2-5 TRBV6-5 TGTGCCAGCACAGTTTCTACCCGGGGCCAAGAGACCCAGTACTTC CASTVSTRGQETQYF
medium-sized . TRBJ2-2 TRBV5-4 TGTGCCAGCAGCTTGGGAGCCTCGAGGGCATTTACCGGGGAGCTGTTTTTT CASSLGASRAFTGELFF
medium-sized . TRBJ1-5 TRBV7-4 TGTGCCAGCAGCTTAGGAGGATGGACAGAGAGCAATCAGCCCCAGCATTTT CASSLGGWTESNQPQHF
medium-sized . TRBJ2-7 TRBV19 TGTGCCAGTAGTAGGCAGATAGAATACGAGCAGTACTTC CASSRQIEYEQYF
medium-sized . TRBJ2-1 TRBV12-3/TRBV12-4 TGTGCCAGCAGTTTACAGCGTTTCAATGAGCAGTTCTTC CASSLQRFNEQFF
. TRBD1 TRBJ1-1 TRBV6-6 TGTGCCAGTTGGACAGGGAACACTGAAGCTTTCTTT CASWTGNTEAFF
medium-sized TRBD1 TRBJ2-3 TRBV27 TGTGCCAGCTGGACAGGGACGGCCACAGATACGCAGTATTTT CASWTGTATDTQYF